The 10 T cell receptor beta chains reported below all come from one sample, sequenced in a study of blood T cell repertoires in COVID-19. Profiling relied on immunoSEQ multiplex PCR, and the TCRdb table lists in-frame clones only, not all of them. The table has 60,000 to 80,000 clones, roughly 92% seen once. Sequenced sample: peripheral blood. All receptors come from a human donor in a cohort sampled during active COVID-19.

This chain's CDR3 is CASSSSGTGKETQYF. The CDR3 region has the DNA TGTGCCAGCAGCTCGTCGGGGACAGGGAAAGAGACCCAGTACTTC. The V gene is TRBV7-3, the J gene TRBJ2-5; 9 nucleotides match TRBD1. This CDR3 has 15 residues. The germline CDR1 and CDR2 sequences are SGHTA and FQGTGA. V dropped 4 bases and J dropped 3; count of bases not matched to a gene: 6.

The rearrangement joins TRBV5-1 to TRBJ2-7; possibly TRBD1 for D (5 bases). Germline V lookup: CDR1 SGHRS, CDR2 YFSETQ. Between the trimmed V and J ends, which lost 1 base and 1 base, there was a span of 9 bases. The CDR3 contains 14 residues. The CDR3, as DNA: TGCGCCAGCAGCTTGTCCCAGGGATCCTACGAGCAGTACTTC. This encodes CASSLSQGSYEQYF.

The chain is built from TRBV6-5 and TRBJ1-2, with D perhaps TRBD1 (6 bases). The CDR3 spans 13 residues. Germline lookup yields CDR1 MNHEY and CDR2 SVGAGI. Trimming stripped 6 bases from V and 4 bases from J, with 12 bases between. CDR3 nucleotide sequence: TGTGCCAGCAGCTTCGACAGGAGCTATGGCTACACCTTC. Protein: CASSFDRSYGYTF.

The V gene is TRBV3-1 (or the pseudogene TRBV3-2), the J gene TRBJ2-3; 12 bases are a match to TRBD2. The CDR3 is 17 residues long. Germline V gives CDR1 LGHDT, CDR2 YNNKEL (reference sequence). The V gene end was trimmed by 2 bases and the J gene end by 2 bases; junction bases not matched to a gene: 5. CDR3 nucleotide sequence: TGTGCCAGCAGCCAACCCCTAGCGGGAGGGCTCACAGATACGCAGTATTTT. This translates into CASSQPLAGGLTDTQYF.

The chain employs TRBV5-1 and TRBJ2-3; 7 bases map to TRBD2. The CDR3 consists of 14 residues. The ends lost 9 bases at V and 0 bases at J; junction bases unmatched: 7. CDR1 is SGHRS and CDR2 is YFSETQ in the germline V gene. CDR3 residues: CATAWRESTDTQYF. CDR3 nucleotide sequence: TGCGCCACCGCTTGGCGGGAGAGCACAGATACGCAGTATTTT.

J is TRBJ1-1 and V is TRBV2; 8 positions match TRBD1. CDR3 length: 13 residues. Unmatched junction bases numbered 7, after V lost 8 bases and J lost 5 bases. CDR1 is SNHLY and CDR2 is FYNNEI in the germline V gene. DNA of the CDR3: TGTGCCAGCGGCCCAGGGGGCTGGACTGAAGCTTTCTTT. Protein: CASGPGGWTEAFF.

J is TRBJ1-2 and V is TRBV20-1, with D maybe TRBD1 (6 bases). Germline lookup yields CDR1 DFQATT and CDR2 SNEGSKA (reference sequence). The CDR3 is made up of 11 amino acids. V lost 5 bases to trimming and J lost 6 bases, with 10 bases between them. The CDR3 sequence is CSAGRTDGYTF. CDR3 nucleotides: TGCAGTGCTGGAAGGACAGATGGCTACACCTTC.

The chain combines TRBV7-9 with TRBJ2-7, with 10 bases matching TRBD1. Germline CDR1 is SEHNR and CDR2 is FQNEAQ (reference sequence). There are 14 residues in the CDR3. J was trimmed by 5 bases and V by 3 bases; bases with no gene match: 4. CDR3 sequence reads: CASSLGQGNHEQYF. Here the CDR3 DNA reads TGTGCCAGCAGCTTGGGACAGGGGAACCACGAGCAGTACTTC. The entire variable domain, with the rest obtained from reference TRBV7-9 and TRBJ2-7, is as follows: DTGVSQNPRHKITKRGQNVTFRCDPISEHNRLYWYRQTLGQGPEFLTYFQNEAQLEKSRLLSDRFSAERPKGSFSTLEIQRTEQGDSAMYLCASSLGQGNHEQYFGPGTRLTVT.

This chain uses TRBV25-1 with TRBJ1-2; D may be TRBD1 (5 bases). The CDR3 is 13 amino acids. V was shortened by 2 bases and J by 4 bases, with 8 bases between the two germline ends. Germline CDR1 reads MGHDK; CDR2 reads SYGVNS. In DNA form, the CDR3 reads TGTGCCAGCAGTGAAGGGGCTAGCTATGGCTACACCTTC. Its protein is CASSEGASYGYTF.

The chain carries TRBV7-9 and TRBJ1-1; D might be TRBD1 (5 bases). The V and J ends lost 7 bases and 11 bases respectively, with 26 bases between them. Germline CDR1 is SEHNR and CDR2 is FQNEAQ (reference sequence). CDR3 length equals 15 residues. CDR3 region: CASTQQGGPSWWAFF. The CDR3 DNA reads TGTGCCAGCACCCAGCAGGGCGGACCTTCTTGGTGGGCTTTCTTT.